The next 30 T cell receptor beta chains were all read from a single sample in a study of blood T cell repertoires in COVID-19. The data were produced by immunoSEQ multiplex PCR, yet TCRdb's version contains in-frame clones alone and is incomplete. The table shows about 130,000 clones, with roughly 90% occurring only once. Sample: peripheral blood. The origin of the receptors is a man aged 50-59 years with active or convalescent COVID-19.

CDR3 DNA sequence: TGTGCCAGCAGTGAGCTAGCGGGGGGGTTTGAGCAGTTCTTC. Translating it yields CASSELAGGFEQFF. The rearrangement links TRBV6-1 to TRBJ2-1, with 12 bases lining up with TRBD2. V lost 3 bases, J lost 9 bases, and 3 bases stayed unmatched. Germline CDR1 MNHNS, CDR2 SASEGT. The CDR3 length is 14 residues.

The chain has TRBV30 and TRBJ1-3; perhaps TRBD1 as D (6 bases). CDR3 size: 14 residues. The germline V and J ends were trimmed by 2 bases and 1 base, with 9 bases remaining between them. Per germline, CDR1 GTSNPN and CDR2 SVGIG (reference sequence). The CDR3 DNA reads as TGTGCCTGGAGTAGGGGGAATTCTGGAAACACCATATATTTT. Amino acids: CAWSRGNSGNTIYF.

The chain links TRBV7-2 to TRBJ2-7, with a weak D call TRBD1 (6 bases). Germline V CDR1 and CDR2: SGHTA, FQGNSA. Trimming took off 7 bases at V and 4 bases at J, with 17 bases between the two ends. The CDR3 length is 14 residues. CDR3 sequence: CASTIDGGPYEQYF. Here the CDR3 DNA reads TGTGCCAGCACGATTGATGGGGGCCCGTACGAGCAGTACTTC.

The chain has TRBV20-1 and TRBJ1-3; D is uncertain. This CDR3 is 14 amino acids long. The ends were cut back, 3 bases at V and 4 bases at J, with 13 bases in the middle. Germline V gene data show CDR1 as DFQATT and CDR2 as SNEGSKA (reference sequence). CDR3 in amino acids: CSASGLTLGNTIYF. DNA of the CDR3: TGCAGTGCTAGTGGACTGACCCTCGGAAACACCATATATTTT.

This sequence joins TRBV12-5 and TRBJ1-2; TRBD1 aligns across 7 bases. The germline gives CDR1 LGHNT, CDR2 FRNRAP. This CDR3 comprises 15 residues. The ends lost 7 bases at V and 4 bases at J; junction bases unmatched: 12. CDR3 nucleotide sequence: TGTGCTAGTGCCCTCTATGGGACAGACCTCTATGGCTACACCTTC. Protein: CASALYGTDLYGYTF.

This clone was detected only once. The V and J genes are TRBV10-3 and TRBJ2-5; TRBD1 is a possible D gene (5 bases). V lost 4 bases and J 0 bases, leaving 6 bases between the germline ends. CDR1 and CDR2 from the germline V gene are ENHRY and SYGVKD. This CDR3 spans 13 amino acids. CDR3 amino acids: CAISGQHQETQYF. The DNA of the CDR3 is TGTGCCATCAGTGGACAGCACCAAGAGACCCAGTACTTC.

This clone was seen a handful of times. This chain uses TRBV18 with TRBJ2-5; possibly TRBD1 for D (6 bases). Germline CDR1 reads KGHSH; CDR2 reads LQKENI. CDR3 length equals 14 residues. Trimming cost V 0 bases and J 4 bases, with 9 bases left between them. The CDR3 reads CASSPPGRGETQYF. In DNA form, the CDR3 reads TGTGCCAGCTCACCACCGGGCAGGGGAGAGACCCAGTACTTC. Full variable domain (outside the CDR3, taken from reference TRBV18 and TRBJ2-5): NAGVMQNPRHLVRRRGQEARLRCSPMKGHSHVYWYRQLPEEGLKFMVYLQKENIIDESGMPKERFSAEFPKEGPSILRIQQVVRGDSAAYFCASSPPGRGETQYFGPGTRLLVL.

J is TRBJ1-5 and V is TRBV19, with D uncertain. Germline V gene data show CDR1 as LNHDA and CDR2 as SQIVND (reference sequence). Trimming cost V 5 bases and J 0 bases, with 14 bases left between them. CDR3 length equals 16 residues. CDR3 bases: TGTGCCAGTAGTGGCCCGCGGGTTTATAGCAATCAGCCCCAGCATTTT. Its translation is CASSGPRVYSNQPQHF.

CDR3 protein: CASSLAPGTRPSYEQYF. In DNA form, the CDR3 reads TGCGCCAGCAGCTTGGCCCCCGGGACTAGACCTTCCTACGAGCAGTACTTC. The V gene is TRBV5-1, the J gene TRBJ2-7, with TRBD2 identical over 8 bases. CDR3 size: 17 residues. In germline, CDR1 is SGHRS, CDR2 YFSETQ. Losses at the gene ends were 0 bases for V and 1 base for J; bases not matched to a gene: 9.

The gene calls are TRBV10-3 and TRBJ1-2; perhaps TRBD1 as D (5 bases). The CDR3 loop spans 13 amino acids. The ends were cut back, 8 bases at V and 1 base at J, with 11 bases in the middle. The germline gives CDR1 ENHRY, CDR2 SYGVKD. The CDR3 loop reads CAIGGTSNYGYTF. In DNA form, the CDR3 reads TGTGCCATCGGCGGGACTAGTAACTATGGCTACACCTTC.

The chain couples TRBV29-1 to TRBJ2-4; TRBD1 might be the D (5 bases). This CDR3 comprises 14 residues. V was pared by 4 bases and J by 1 base, with 11 bases between. CDR1 and CDR2 from the germline V gene are SQVTM and ANQGSEA. The CDR3: CSVVGPGAKNIQYF. In DNA form, the CDR3 reads TGCAGCGTTGTGGGGCCTGGGGCCAAAAACATTCAGTACTTC.

V usage is TRBV12-3 or TRBV12-4 and J usage is TRBJ1-2; TRBD1 might be the D (5 bases). Trimming left V 4 bases short and J 8 bases short, with 14 bases between. CDR3 length: 13 amino acids. CDR3 loop: CASSSSTAEGYTF. The CDR3 nucleotides read TGTGCCAGCAGTTCCTCGACAGCTGAAGGCTACACCTTC.

Regarding this clone: Other nucleotide sequences in the sample specify the same CDR3. The chain links TRBV7-2 to TRBJ2-7; TRBD1 agrees at 11 bases. The ends lost 4 bases at V and 4 bases at J; junction bases unmatched: 3. This CDR3 has 14 amino acids. Germline loops: CDR1 SGHTA, CDR2 FQGNSA. DNA of the CDR3: TGTGCCAGCAGCTCGGACAGGGGGCCTTACGAGCAGTACTTC. This translates into CASSSDRGPYEQYF.

The chain joins TRBV27 to TRBJ1-1; D call uncertain. The CDR3 covers 14 residues. Between the trimmed V and J ends, which lost 1 base and 1 base, there was a span of 7 bases. The germline CDR1 and CDR2 sequences are MNHEY and SMNVEV (reference sequence). Here the CDR3 DNA reads TGTGCCAGCAGTTTATTCCAGGCGAACACTGAAGCTTTCTTT. Its translation is CASSLFQANTEAFF.

Note on this clone: The same CDR3 also results from other DNA sequences found in this sample. V is TRBV15 and J is TRBJ2-7, with TRBD1 identical over 9 bases. Germline loops: CDR1 LNHNV, CDR2 YYDKDF (reference sequence). This CDR3 region has 14 residues. With 1 base clipped from V and 3 bases from J, the junction kept 1 base outside the gene matches. The CDR3 sequence: CATSRAGQGYEQYF. The CDR3 DNA sequence: TGTGCCACCAGCAGAGCGGGACAGGGCTACGAGCAGTACTTC.

This chain uses TRBV12-5 with TRBJ1-2; the D gene is possibly TRBD1 (6 bases). The CDR3 is 14 residues long. Germline CDR1 is LGHNT and CDR2 is FRNRAP. Trimming took 4 bases from V and 4 from J, leaving 13 bases between them. This chain's CDR3 is CASGSYRDTYGYTF. CDR3 nucleotides: TGTGCTAGTGGTTCCTACAGGGATACCTATGGCTACACCTTC.

This chain uses TRBV4-2 with TRBJ2-5, with 7 bases aligning to TRBD2. The CDR3 has 16 residues. Germline trimming cut 0 bases from V and 5 bases from J; bases unmatched to any gene: 9. Germline CDR1 and CDR2: LGHNA and YNFKEQ. The CDR3 DNA is TGTGCCAGCAGCCAAGATTTAACGGGAGGTTGGGAGACCCAGTACTTC. This gives the protein CASSQDLTGGWETQYF.

V and J are TRBV27 and TRBJ2-7; D possibly corresponds to TRBD1 (5 bases). The ends were cut back, 10 bases at V and 3 bases at J, with 22 bases in the middle. Germline lookup yields CDR1 MNHEY and CDR2 SMNVEV (reference sequence). This CDR3 spans 15 amino acids. CDR3: CANRQRGILSYEQYF. CDR3 nucleotide sequence: TGTGCCAACAGACAAAGGGGCATACTTAGCTACGAGCAGTACTTC.

J is TRBJ1-1 and V is TRBV20-1; 7 nucleotides line up with TRBD1. CDR1 and CDR2 (germline): DFQATT, SNEGSKA (reference sequence). CDR3 length: 11 amino acids. V shed 0 bases, J shed 10 bases, and the junction held 2 bases outside the gene matches. The CDR3 DNA sequence: TGCAGTGCTAGAGATCCAGGGGGAGCTTTCTTT. Protein: CSARDPGGAFF.

The chain has TRBV19 and TRBJ1-1; D is perhaps TRBD1 (5 bases). CDR3 length equals 13 residues. Germline CDR1 and CDR2: LNHDA and SQIVND (reference sequence). Trimming removed 8 bases at V and 3 bases at J, with 13 bases between. The CDR3: CASRGRGDTEAFF. CDR3 nucleotide sequence: TGTGCCAGTCGAGGGCGGGGGGACACTGAAGCTTTCTTT. The whole variable domain, remainder taken from reference TRBV19 and TRBJ1-1, is DGGITQSPKYLFRKEGQNVTLSCEQNLNHDAMYWYRQDPGQGLRLIYYSQIVNDFQKGDIAEGYSVSREKKESFPLTVTSAQKNPTAFYLCASRGRGDTEAFFGQGTRLTVV.

The chain couples TRBV9 to TRBJ1-4; D gene ambiguous. The CDR3 has 14 amino acids. V lost 4 bases and J lost 0, with 7 bases in between. Germline V gives CDR1 SGDLS, CDR2 YYNGEE. Here the CDR3 reads CASSTGSTNEKLFF. CDR3 nucleotide sequence: TGTGCCAGCAGCACGGGTTCAACTAATGAAAAACTGTTTTTT.

This clone was observed a handful of times. The rearrangement joins TRBV9 to TRBJ1-1; 11 bases map to TRBD1. Germline V gene lookup returns CDR1 SGDLS and CDR2 YYNGEE. The CDR3 consists of 16 residues. J lost 0 bases, V lost 3 bases, and 4 bases had no gene match. CDR3 protein: CASSGGTGGLNTEAFF. The DNA for the CDR3 is TGTGCCAGCAGCGGAGGGACAGGGGGTTTGAACACTGAAGCTTTCTTT. Complete variable domain (other parts from reference TRBV9 and TRBJ1-1): DSGVTQTPKHLITATGQRVTLRCSPRSGDLSVYWYQQSLDQGLQFLIQYYNGEERAKGNILERFSAQQFPDLHSELNLSSLELGDSALYFCASSGGTGGLNTEAFFGQGTRLTVV.

In DNA, the CDR3 is TGTGCCAGCAATTCGGGTCTATCCTACAATGAGCAGTTCTTC. Protein product: CASNSGLSYNEQFF. The chain has TRBV28 and TRBJ2-1; unclear D gene. V dropped 7 bases and J dropped 1 base, with 11 bases sitting between them. The germline V gene has CDR1 MDHEN and CDR2 SYDVKM. CDR3 length equals 14 residues.

The chain employs TRBV11-3 and TRBJ2-7; 8 nucleotides match TRBD1. The CDR3 has 14 amino acids. J lost 2 bases, V lost 4 bases, and 4 bases had no gene match. The germline CDR1 and CDR2 sequences are SGHNT and YENEEA. DNA for the CDR3: TGTGCCAGCAGCTCGGGACAGGCCCCCTACGAGCAGTACTTC. This sequence encodes CASSSGQAPYEQYF. The variable domain in full, completed from reference TRBV11-3 and TRBJ2-7, reads EAGVVQSPRYKIIEKKQPVAFWCNPISGHNTLYWYLQNLGQGPELLIRYENEEAVDDSQLPKDRFSAERLKGVDSTLKIQPAELGDSAVYLCASSSGQAPYEQYFGPGTRLTVT.

The V and J genes are TRBV24-1 and TRBJ2-7; 9 bases match TRBD1. From germline, CDR1 is KGHDR and CDR2 SFDVKD. The CDR3 is made up of 17 amino acids. J gave up 3 bases and V 6 bases, and 14 bases lay outside the gene matches. The CDR3, as DNA: TGTGCCACCAGTACGAACCAGGACAGGGGATTGCTCTACGAGCAGTACTTC. Residues: CATSTNQDRGLLYEQYF.

The chain combines TRBV5-4 with TRBJ2-4; TRBD2 matches 7 bases. The V and J ends lost 9 bases and 0 bases, in that order; junction bases with no gene match: 15. Germline V lookup: CDR1 SGHNT, CDR2 YYREEE (reference sequence). The CDR3 loop spans 17 amino acids. CDR3 in DNA: TGTGCCACCCAGCGGGGAAGGGAAGGGGTAGCCAAAAACATTCAGTACTTC. It specifies CATQRGREGVAKNIQYF. The full variable domain, in which reference TRBV5-4 and TRBJ2-4 provide the parts outside the CDR3, is ETGVTQSPTHLIKTRGQQVTLRCSSQSGHNTVSWYQQALGQGPQFIFQYYREEENGRGNFPPRFSGLQFPNYSSELNVNALELDDSALYLCATQRGREGVAKNIQYFGAGTRLSVL.

The chain recombines TRBV29-1 with TRBJ2-2, with D perhaps TRBD2 (6 bases). Germline CDR1 SQVTM, CDR2 ANQGSEA. The CDR3 has 13 residues. The germline V and J ends were trimmed by 6 bases and 6 bases, with 14 bases remaining between them. CDR3 DNA sequence: TGCAGCGTAAAGGTCAGGGAGGCCGGGGAGCTGTTTTTT. Translation: CSVKVREAGELFF.

The rearrangement joins TRBV4-3 to TRBJ2-3, with D possibly TRBD1 on 5 matching bases. CDR1 LGHNA and CDR2 YSLEER come from the germline V gene. The CDR3 runs to 16 residues. Trimming shortened V by 0 bases and J by 3 bases, and 13 bases separated the two germline ends. The chain's CDR3 is CASSQETPTGTDTQYF. CDR3 in DNA: TGCGCCAGCAGCCAAGAAACCCCTACAGGAACAGATACGCAGTATTTT.

V and J are TRBV2 and TRBJ2-2; 10 bases are a match to TRBD2. CDR3 length equals 16 residues. CDR1 SNHLY and CDR2 FYNNEI come from the germline V gene. The V and J ends lost 0 bases and 4 bases, in that order; junction bases with no gene match: 2. CDR3 loop: CASSEAGTSVTGELFF. As DNA, the CDR3 is TGTGCCAGCAGTGAAGCGGGGACTAGCGTCACCGGGGAGCTGTTTTTT.

This clone appeared once. The chain carries TRBV18 and TRBJ1-5; no clear D. V lost 1 base, J lost 7 bases, and 17 bases lay in between. Germline CDR1 KGHSH, CDR2 LQKENI. This CDR3 spans 16 amino acids. DNA for the CDR3: TGTGCCAGCTCACCACGTTTACCAAGAGCGGGCCAGCCCCAGCATTTT. Protein product: CASSPRLPRAGQPQHF.